This section outlines one T cell receptor beta chain sequence together with its context. Its antigen remains unidentified. PCR was performed using 60 Vbeta and 13 Jbeta primers. Original methodology: A later analysis counted about 80 million unique TCR beta chains, some 10 million shared. Sequencing used immunoSEQ multiplex PCR; TCRdb keeps in-frame clones, though not all of them. V and J calls and clone size come straight from that table; D and trimming were deduced from the DNA. The sample's table shows about 140,000 clones. These data originate in a study of cytomegalovirus exposure and HLA in healthy donors. Findings of the study overall: Later analysis associated a missense DCLRE1C variant with TCR beta V- and J-gene trimming.

The sequenced sample was PBMCs. The clonotype originates from a middle-aged man in good health and CMV-seronegative.

Here the CDR3 reads CASSEAAASYGYTF. The CDR3 DNA reads TGTGCCAGCAGTGAAGCGGCAGCTAGCTATGGCTACACCTTC. This rearrangement joins TRBV2 to TRBJ1-2, with D uncertain. The CDR3 loop spans 14 amino acids. CDR1 and CDR2 (germline): SNHLY, FYNNEI. The ends were cut back, 0 bases at V and 4 bases at J, with 9 bases in the middle.